The 14 T cell receptor beta chains below were found in one sample sequenced in a study of radiation and T cells in renal cell carcinoma. The repertoire was sequenced with immunoSEQ multiplex PCR; TCRdb's copy has only in-frame clones and lacks some. This table has some 75,000 clones, 82% appearing once. Time point noted: blood 2 weeks post-SBRT. The treatment here: 15 Gy SBRT to primary tumor, nephrectomy 4 weeks later. The material sequenced was blood, taken from a patient whose treatment included radiotherapy and nephrectomy. The receptors were gathered from a man in his sixties with renal cell carcinoma.

This chain connects TRBV27 to TRBJ2-7; D may be TRBD1 or TRBD2 (5 bases each). Germline V gives CDR1 MNHEY, CDR2 SMNVEV (reference sequence). This CDR3 has 14 amino acids. V dropped 5 bases and J dropped 3 bases, with 14 bases sitting between them. The CDR3, as DNA: TGTGCCAGCAGTCCTCCGGGACCGGGCTACGAGCAGTACTTC. Translating it yields CASSPPGPGYEQYF.

The rearrangement uses TRBV30 and TRBJ2-3; TRBD1 matches at 7 bases. V gave up 3 bases and J gave up 0 bases; unmatched junction bases: 3. Germline CDR1 and CDR2: GTSNPN and SVGIG (reference sequence). CDR3 length equals 14 residues. The CDR3 loop reads CAWSPGQSTDTQYF. CDR3 in DNA: TGTGCCTGGAGCCCGGGACAGAGCACAGATACGCAGTATTTT.

This clone was counted between two and nine times. The CDR3 spells CASLDSTEAFF. DNA for the CDR3: TGTGCCAGCCTTGACAGCACTGAAGCTTTCTTT. The chain employs TRBV28 and TRBJ1-1; D may be TRBD1 (5 bases). CDR3 length: 11 amino acids. V lost 8 bases, J lost 4 bases, and 8 bases lay in between. Germline loops: CDR1 MDHEN, CDR2 SYDVKM. Together with reference TRBV28 and TRBJ1-1, the CDR3 gives the full variable domain: DVKVTQSSRYLVKRTGEKVFLECVQDMDHENMFWYRQDPGLGLRLIYFSYDVKMKEKGDIPEGYSVSREKKERFSLILESASTNQTSMYLCASLDSTEAFFGQGTRLTVV.

On this clone: This specimen includes other DNA sequences encoding the same CDR3. This chain joins TRBV29-1 and TRBJ2-5, with 11 bases that match TRBD1. This CDR3 region has 13 residues. V was pared by 6 bases and J by 5 bases, with 5 bases of the junction left unmatched. Germline V gene lookup returns CDR1 SQVTM and CDR2 ANQGSEA. CDR3 loop: CSVAGTGGETQYF. The CDR3 nucleotides read TGCAGCGTCGCCGGGACAGGGGGGGAGACCCAGTACTTC.

A few counts support this clone. The CDR3 coding sequence is TGTGCCAGCAGCTCCCGGTTCGGACTAGCGGGAGGCCGCACCGGGGAGCTGTTTTTT. Amino acid sequence: CASSSRFGLAGGRTGELFF. The chain combines TRBV4-2 with TRBJ2-2, with 14 bases aligning to TRBD2. Trimming at V came to 5 bases and at J to 4 bases, leaving 12 bases not matched to a gene. CDR3 length equals 19 residues. Germline V gives CDR1 LGHNA, CDR2 YNFKEQ.

The rearrangement links TRBV15 to TRBJ2-1; 11 nucleotides match TRBD2. V trimming: 4 bases; J trimming: 6 bases; junction bases outside the gene matches: 17. The germline V gene encodes CDR1 LNHNV and CDR2 YYDKDF (reference sequence). This CDR3 is built from 19 residues. In DNA, the CDR3 is TGTGCCACCAGCACGCCCCGGGGCGCTAGCGGGAGGAGGGGCAATGAGCAGTTCTTC. This gives the protein CATSTPRGASGRRGNEQFF.

The chain couples TRBV2 to TRBJ2-3; possible D gene TRBD1, 6 bases. CDR1 is SNHLY and CDR2 is FYNNEI in the germline V gene. CDR3 length: 15 residues. Trimming left V 6 bases short and J 1 base short, with 14 bases between. The chain's CDR3 is CASSAEGVGTDTQYF. The CDR3 DNA is TGTGCCAGCAGCGCCGAGGGGGTCGGCACAGATACGCAGTATTTT.

V is TRBV29-1 and J is TRBJ2-1, with a weak D call TRBD1 (6 bases). V dropped 6 bases and J dropped 9 bases, with 24 bases sitting between them. Per germline, CDR1 SQVTM and CDR2 ANQGSEA. The CDR3 has 15 residues. CDR3 region: CSVKEDSFPGGEQFF. CDR3 DNA sequence: TGCAGCGTGAAAGAGGACAGTTTCCCAGGTGGTGAGCAGTTCTTC.

The V call is TRBV4-3, the J call TRBJ2-7, with 14 positions matching TRBD2. The length of the CDR3 is 16 residues. The junction had 6 bases not matched to a gene; V was cut back by 2 bases and J by 6 bases. Germline V gene data show CDR1 as LGHNA and CDR2 as YSLEER. The CDR3 spells CASSQWTSGRTGEQYF. In DNA, the CDR3 is TGCGCCAGCAGCCAATGGACTAGCGGGAGGACGGGCGAGCAGTACTTC.

V usage is TRBV5-1 and J usage is TRBJ2-1; D gene unclear. Germline CDR1 is SGHRS and CDR2 is YFSETQ. This CDR3 has 16 amino acids. V was shortened by 4 bases and J by 5 bases, with 19 bases between the two germline ends. The chain's CDR3 is CASSVVPAFGDNEQFF. In DNA, the CDR3 is TGCGCCAGCAGCGTGGTCCCCGCCTTTGGGGACAATGAGCAGTTCTTC. The full variable domain, in which reference TRBV5-1 and TRBJ2-1 provide the parts outside the CDR3, is KAGVTQTPRYLIKTRGQQVTLSCSPISGHRSVSWYQQTPGQGLQFLFEYFSETQRNKGNFPGRFSGRQFSNSRSEMNVSTLELGDSALYLCASSVVPAFGDNEQFFGPGTRLTVL.

CDR3 loop: CASSLEAGRYGYTF. The CDR3, as DNA: TGTGCCAGCAGCTTAGAGGCAGGGCGCTATGGCTACACCTTC. This sequence joins TRBV7-2 and TRBJ1-2, with D possibly being TRBD1 (5 bases). Deletions cut 1 base from V and 4 bases from J, with 10 bases between. CDR3 length equals 14 residues. Germline V gene data show CDR1 as SGHTA and CDR2 as FQGNSA.

V gene TRBV28 combines with J gene TRBJ1-6, with TRBD1 matching over 9 bases. The CDR3 covers 13 residues. V lost 5 bases, J lost 8 bases, and 1 base stayed unmatched. Germline lookup yields CDR1 MDHEN and CDR2 SYDVKM. The CDR3 DNA sequence: TGTGCCAGCAGTGGGGACAGGGATTCACCCCTCCACTTT. This encodes CASSGDRDSPLHF.

J is TRBJ2-1 and V is TRBV5-1; D ambiguous. The V and J ends lost 0 bases and 6 bases respectively, with 4 bases between them. The CDR3 spans 12 residues. Germline CDR1 and CDR2: SGHRS and YFSETQ. The CDR3 DNA sequence: TGCGCCAGCAGCTTGGCGGCCAATGAGCAGTTCTTC. It codes for CASSLAANEQFF.

This sequence joins TRBV9 and TRBJ2-3; 13 nucleotides align to TRBD2. The CDR3 totals 19 residues. The junction had 9 bases not matched to a gene; V was cut back by 0 bases and J by 2 bases. CDR1 is SGDLS, CDR2 YYNGEE, per germline. CDR3 residues: CASSVASGLAGDITDTQYF. CDR3 in DNA: TGTGCCAGCAGCGTAGCTAGTGGACTAGCGGGAGATATCACAGATACGCAGTATTTT.